These 20 T cell receptor beta chains originate from one sample sequenced in a study of control samples from healthy donors and cancer patients. The assay was immunoSEQ multiplex PCR, and TCRdb's table has in-frame clones only and misses some. The repertoire consists of about 120,000 clones, with around nine tenths occurring once and the leading ten covering roughly 2.5%. Sequencing was done on a sample of blood. Receptors were obtained from a woman aged 70-85 years in good health.

The V call is TRBV18, the J call TRBJ2-7, with a weak D call TRBD1 (6 bases). The V and J ends lost 4 bases and 3 bases respectively, with 16 bases between them. Germline CDR1 is KGHSH and CDR2 is LQKENI. The CDR3 is 15 amino acids. The CDR3 region is CASSLPGTKNYEQYF. CDR3 sequence (DNA): TGTGCCAGCTCACTCCCCGGGACAAAGAACTACGAGCAGTACTTC.

The V call is TRBV7-9, the J call TRBJ2-7; the D is unclear. From germline, CDR1 is SEHNR and CDR2 FQNEAQ (reference sequence). V was pared by 3 bases and J by 7 bases, with 7 bases between. CDR3 length: 11 amino acids. CDR3 DNA sequence: TGTGCCAGCAGCTTGTATGGGGAGCAGTACTTC. It codes for CASSLYGEQYF.

In DNA form, the CDR3 reads TGCAGCGTTGCACAGGGGGCGGGCGGGGAGCTGTTTTTT. Translated: CSVAQGAGGELFF. This chain links TRBV29-1 with TRBJ2-2, with 9 bases matching TRBD1. V shed 4 bases and J 7 bases; nucleotides not matched to a gene: 4. The CDR3 consists of 13 residues. Germline V CDR1 and CDR2: SQVTM, ANQGSEA.

The rearrangement uses TRBV5-6 and TRBJ2-7, with D hard to call. CDR1 and CDR2 (germline): SGHDT, YYEEEE. V was clipped by 1 base and J by 7 bases, with 6 bases between them. The CDR3 is 11 amino acids. The CDR3: CASSLISEQYF. The CDR3 DNA reads as TGTGCCAGCAGCTTGATTTCGGAGCAGTACTTC.

The gene calls are TRBV20-1 and TRBJ1-2, with D unclear. Trimming pared 3 bases from V and 8 bases from J, leaving 10 bases between. Germline values: CDR1 DFQATT, CDR2 SNEGSKA (reference sequence). This CDR3 comprises 11 residues. DNA for the CDR3: TGCAGTGCTAGCCTGGCGGCCGGCTACACCTTC. Translation gives CSASLAAGYTF.

The chain recombines TRBV18 with TRBJ2-5, with 9 bases aligning to TRBD1. The CDR3 length is 14 residues. CDR1 and CDR2 from the germline V gene are KGHSH and LQKENI. V lost 3 bases and J lost 4; bases outside the gene matches: 3. The CDR3 DNA follows: TGTGCCAGCTCACCCCCGACAGGGGGAGAGACCCAGTACTTC. It codes for CASSPPTGGETQYF. The whole variable domain, remainder taken from reference TRBV18 and TRBJ2-5, is NAGVMQNPRHLVRRRGQEARLRCSPMKGHSHVYWYRQLPEEGLKFMVYLQKENIIDESGMPKERFSAEFPKEGPSILRIQQVVRGDSAAYFCASSPPTGGETQYFGPGTRLLVL.

The rearrangement links TRBV6-5 to TRBJ1-5; the D is unclear. The CDR3 loop spans 13 amino acids. With 5 bases removed from V and 6 bases from J, the gap between germline ends came to 11 bases. Germline CDR1 is MNHEY and CDR2 is SVGAGI. The CDR3 here is CASSLSWGQPQHF. CDR3 bases: TGTGCCAGCAGTCTCTCCTGGGGTCAGCCCCAGCATTTT.

In this sample, this clone turned up a few times. The genes are TRBV9 and TRBJ1-1, with 8 bases identical to TRBD1. The CDR3 is made up of 15 amino acids. Germline CDR1 and CDR2: SGDLS and YYNGEE. J was trimmed by 3 bases and V by 3 bases; bases with no gene match: 7. The CDR3 is CASSARLQGDTEAFF. The CDR3 DNA sequence: TGTGCCAGCAGCGCAAGGTTACAGGGGGACACTGAAGCTTTCTTT.

The V and J genes are TRBV18 and TRBJ2-5; 9 bases line up with TRBD1. The junction had 10 bases not matched to a gene; V was cut back by 6 bases and J by 5 bases. The CDR3 is 15 residues long. The germline CDR1 and CDR2 sequences are KGHSH and LQKENI. CDR3 protein: CASSPRQGGMETQYF. The CDR3 nucleotides read TGTGCCAGCTCGCCGAGACAGGGGGGCATGGAGACCCAGTACTTC.

V gene TRBV15 combines with J gene TRBJ1-2; D remains unclear. V was trimmed by 0 bases and J by 4 bases, leaving 6 bases between them. CDR1 and CDR2 from the germline V gene are LNHNV and YYDKDF (reference sequence). The CDR3 loop spans 13 amino acids. CDR3 loop: CATSRDRLYGYTF. The CDR3 DNA reads as TGTGCCACCAGCAGAGACAGACTCTATGGCTACACCTTC.

Written as DNA, the CDR3 is TGTGCCAGCTCACCTTGGGGACAGGAGGTCTACGAGCAGTACTTC. This codes for CASSPWGQEVYEQYF. The J gene is TRBJ2-7, the V gene TRBV18, with TRBD1 identical over 8 bases. After removal of 3 bases from V and 3 bases from J, the junction contained 7 bases not matched to a gene. CDR1 is KGHSH, CDR2 LQKENI, per germline. The CDR3 has 15 amino acids.

The chain links TRBV10-3 to TRBJ1-5; D remains unclear. Germline assignment: CDR1 ENHRY and CDR2 SYGVKD. This CDR3 region has 15 residues. Trimming took off 10 bases at V and 0 bases at J, with 16 bases between the two ends. The CDR3 loop is CASGEKGISNQPQHF. CDR3 coding DNA: TGTGCCAGCGGCGAGAAAGGGATTAGCAATCAGCCCCAGCATTTT.

This chain links TRBV6-4 with TRBJ1-5, with TRBD1 matching 10 bases. CDR1 and CDR2 from the germline V gene are MRHNA and SNTAGT. The J segment lost 5 bases and the V segment lost 2 bases, leaving 6 bases of the junction unmatched. The CDR3 is 16 residues long. CDR3 nucleotides: TGTGCCAGCAGTGACGGGGACAGGGGTATCGATCAGCCCCAGCATTTT. This sequence encodes CASSDGDRGIDQPQHF.

The chain couples TRBV6-6 to TRBJ1-1, with D uncertain. The CDR3 contains 13 residues. The V gene's germline CDR1 is MNHNY and CDR2 SVGAGI (reference sequence). The V gene lost 2 bases and the J gene lost 3 bases, with 7 bases spanning the gap. CDR3 nucleotides: TGTGCCAGCAGTTACCTCGGAGACACTGAAGCTTTCTTT. Translated, it gives CASSYLGDTEAFF.

V gene TRBV19 combines with J gene TRBJ1-4; perhaps TRBD1 as D (6 bases). V dropped 6 bases and J dropped 4 bases, with 12 bases sitting between them. CDR1 and CDR2 from the germline V gene are LNHDA and SQIVND (reference sequence). This CDR3 has 14 amino acids. DNA of the CDR3: TGTGCCAGTAGCAAAGGACAGTTTAATGAAAAACTGTTTTTT. Amino acid sequence: CASSKGQFNEKLFF.

The chain is built from TRBV4-2 and TRBJ2-1; 9 bases are shared with TRBD1. Trimming removed 1 base from V and 3 bases from J; junction bases left unmatched: 7. There are 17 residues in the CDR3. Per germline, CDR1 LGHNA and CDR2 YNFKEQ. In DNA form, the CDR3 reads TGTGCCAGCAGCCAAGCGACAGGGGGTTCCAACTACAATGAGCAGTTCTTC. Translating it yields CASSQATGGSNYNEQFF.

The chain uses TRBV6-4 and TRBJ2-1; TRBD1 aligns across 8 bases. Germline values: CDR1 MRHNA, CDR2 SNTAGT. The CDR3 extends over 11 amino acids. J lost 14 bases, V lost 6 bases, and 6 bases had no gene match. The CDR3 here is CASRADRGEFF. The CDR3 DNA reads as TGTGCCAGCAGGGCAGACAGGGGAGAGTTCTTC.

V and J are TRBV5-4 and TRBJ2-7; 8 bases are a match to TRBD2. There are 15 residues in the CDR3. Germline V gives CDR1 SGHNT, CDR2 YYREEE (reference sequence). With V trimmed by 0 bases and J by 3 bases, 5 bases remained unmatched. CDR3 sequence reads: CASSLEVGGDYEQYF. DNA of the CDR3: TGTGCCAGCAGCTTGGAGGTCGGGGGGGACTACGAGCAGTACTTC.

This clone was seen only a few times. The chain carries TRBV6-4 and TRBJ1-5; D uncertain. Trimming took off 3 bases at V and 6 bases at J, with 12 bases between the two ends. The CDR3 consists of 14 residues. The germline gives CDR1 MRHNA, CDR2 SNTAGT. CDR3 protein: CASSDDPSSQPQHF. The CDR3 bases are TGTGCCAGCAGTGATGACCCGTCCTCTCAGCCCCAGCATTTT.

This clone came up once. This rearrangement joins TRBV19 to TRBJ1-2, with 7 bases aligning to TRBD1. Germline CDR1 and CDR2: LNHDA and SQIVND (reference sequence). V lost 5 bases, J lost 1 base, and 7 bases stayed unmatched. CDR3 length: 15 amino acids. The CDR3 sequence is CASSPHRQGNYGYTF. The DNA for the CDR3 is TGTGCCAGTAGTCCCCATAGACAGGGTAACTATGGCTACACCTTC.